What follows describes a single T cell receptor beta chain. Treatment indicated: around 19 received Ad26.COV2.S at low or high dose, single or two shots; about 5 received placebo; per-sample allocation not given. The investigators took samples on day 63 after the first vaccine or placebo injection. From germline, CDR1 is MGHRA and CDR2 YSYEKL. The length of the CDR3 is 17 residues. With V trimmed by 2 bases and J by 6 bases, 13 bases remained unmatched. Generated by immunoSEQ multiplex PCR, the TCRdb table keeps only in-frame clones and is missing some. The repertoire holds 350,000 to 450,000 clones, more than 75% seen once, with roughly 3.5% in the top ten. This record comes from a study of Ad26.COV2.S vaccination and SARS-CoV-2 variants.

The starting material was peripheral blood, obtained in a trial of Ad26.COV2.S vaccine versus placebo. V and J are TRBV4-1 and TRBJ2-1, with 7 bases lining up with TRBD2. The TCR was taken from a person aged 18-65 years who received the Ad26.COV2.S COVID-19 vaccine or a placebo. The DNA of the CDR3 is TGCGCCAGCAGCCAATTAACGAGCGGGATAACCGTCAATGAGCAGTTCTTC. It is translated as CASSQLTSGITVNEQFF.